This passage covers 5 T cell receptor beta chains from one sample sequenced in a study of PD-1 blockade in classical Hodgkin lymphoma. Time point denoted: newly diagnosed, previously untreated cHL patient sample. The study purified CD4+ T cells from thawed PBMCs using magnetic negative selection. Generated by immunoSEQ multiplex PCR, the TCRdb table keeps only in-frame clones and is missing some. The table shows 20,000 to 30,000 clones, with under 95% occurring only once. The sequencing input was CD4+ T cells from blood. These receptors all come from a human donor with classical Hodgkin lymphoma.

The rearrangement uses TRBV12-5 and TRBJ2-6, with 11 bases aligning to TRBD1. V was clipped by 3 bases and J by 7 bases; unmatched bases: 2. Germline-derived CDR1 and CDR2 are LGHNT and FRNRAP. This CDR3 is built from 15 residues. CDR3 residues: CASGFGTGGANVLTF. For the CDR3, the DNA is TGTGCTAGTGGTTTTGGGACAGGGGGTGCCAACGTCCTGACTTTC.

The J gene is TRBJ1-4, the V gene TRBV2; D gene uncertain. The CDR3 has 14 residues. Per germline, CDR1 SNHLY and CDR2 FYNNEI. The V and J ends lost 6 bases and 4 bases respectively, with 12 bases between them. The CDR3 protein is CASRRFARNEKLFF. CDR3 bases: TGTGCCAGCAGGCGATTCGCCCGTAATGAAAAACTGTTTTTT.

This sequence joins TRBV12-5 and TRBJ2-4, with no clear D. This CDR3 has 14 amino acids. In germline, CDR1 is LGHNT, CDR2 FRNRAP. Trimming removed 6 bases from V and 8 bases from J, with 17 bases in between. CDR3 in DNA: TGTGCTAGTGGGCCCCCTTCCGGTGTGGACATTCAGTACTTC. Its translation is CASGPPSGVDIQYF.

CDR3: CASMDPNYGYTF. The CDR3 DNA reads TGTGCCAGCATGGACCCTAACTATGGCTACACCTTC. The J gene is TRBJ1-2, the V gene TRBV28; D is ambiguous. V lost 7 bases and J lost 0, with 6 bases in between. The CDR3 length is 12 residues. Germline loops: CDR1 MDHEN, CDR2 SYDVKM.

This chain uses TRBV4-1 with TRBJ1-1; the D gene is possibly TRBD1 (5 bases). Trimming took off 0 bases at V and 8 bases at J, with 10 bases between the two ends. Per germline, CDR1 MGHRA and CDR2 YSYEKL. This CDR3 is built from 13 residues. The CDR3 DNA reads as TGCGCCAGCAGCCAAGAGTGGGGGGACGAAGCTTTCTTT. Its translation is CASSQEWGDEAFF.